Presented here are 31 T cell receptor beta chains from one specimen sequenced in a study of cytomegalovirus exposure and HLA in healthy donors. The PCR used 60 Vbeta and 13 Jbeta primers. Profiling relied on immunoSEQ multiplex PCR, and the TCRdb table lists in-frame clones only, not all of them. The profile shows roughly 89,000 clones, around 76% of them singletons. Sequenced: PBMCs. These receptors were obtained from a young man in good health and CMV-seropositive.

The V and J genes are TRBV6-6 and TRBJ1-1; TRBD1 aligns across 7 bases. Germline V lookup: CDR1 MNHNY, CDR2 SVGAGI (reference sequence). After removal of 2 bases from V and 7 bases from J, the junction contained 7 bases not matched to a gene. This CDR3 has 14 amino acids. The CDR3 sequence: CASSYGRGFGEAFF. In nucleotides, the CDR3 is TGTGCCAGCAGTTACGGCAGGGGGTTCGGTGAAGCTTTCTTT.

CDR3 region: CASRGDYAYNEQFF. The CDR3 bases are TGTGCCAGCAGAGGGGACTATGCCTACAATGAGCAGTTCTTC. This chain connects TRBV6-6 to TRBJ2-1; 7 bases match TRBD2. Germline V lookup: CDR1 MNHNY, CDR2 SVGAGI (reference sequence). Unmatched junction bases numbered 4, after V lost 6 bases and J lost 2 bases. The CDR3 has 14 amino acids.

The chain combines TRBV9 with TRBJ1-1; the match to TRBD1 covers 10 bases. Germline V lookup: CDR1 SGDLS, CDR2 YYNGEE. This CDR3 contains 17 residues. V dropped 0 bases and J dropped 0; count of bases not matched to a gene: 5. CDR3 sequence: CASSVGTGGPMNTEAFF. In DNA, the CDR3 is TGTGCCAGCAGCGTAGGGACAGGGGGGCCCATGAACACTGAAGCTTTCTTT. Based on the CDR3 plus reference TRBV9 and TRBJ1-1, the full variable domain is DSGVTQTPKHLITATGQRVTLRCSPRSGDLSVYWYQQSLDQGLQFLIQYYNGEERAKGNILERFSAQQFPDLHSELNLSSLELGDSALYFCASSVGTGGPMNTEAFFGQGTRLTVV.

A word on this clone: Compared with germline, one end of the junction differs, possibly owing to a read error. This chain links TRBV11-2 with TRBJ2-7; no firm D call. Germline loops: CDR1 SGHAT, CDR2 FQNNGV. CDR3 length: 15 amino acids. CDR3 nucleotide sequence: TGTGCCAGCAGCCCCCTTCTTGACAAACCCTACGAGCAGTGCTTC. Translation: CASSPLLDKPYEQCF.

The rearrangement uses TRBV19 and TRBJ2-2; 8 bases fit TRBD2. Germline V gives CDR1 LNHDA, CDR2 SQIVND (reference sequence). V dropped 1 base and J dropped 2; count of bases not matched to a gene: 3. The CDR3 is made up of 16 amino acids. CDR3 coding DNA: TGTGCCAGTAGTATAGGAGCGGGGGTTAACACCGGGGAGCTGTTTTTT. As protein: CASSIGAGVNTGELFF.

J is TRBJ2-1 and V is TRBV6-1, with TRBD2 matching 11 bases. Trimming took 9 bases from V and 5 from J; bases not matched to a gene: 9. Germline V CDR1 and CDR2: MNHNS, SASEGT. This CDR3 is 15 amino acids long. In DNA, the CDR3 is TGTGCCAGTGGAAGGACTAGCGGGTTTGACAATGAGCAGTTCTTC. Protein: CASGRTSGFDNEQFF.

The CDR3 sequence: CASSYPGQGLYF. CDR3 bases: TGTGCCAGCAGCTACCCTGGACAGGGACTGTACTTC. This chain uses TRBV6-5 with TRBJ2-7; 8 nucleotides line up with TRBD1. The germline V gene encodes CDR1 MNHEY and CDR2 SVGAGI. CDR3 length equals 12 residues. J gave up 12 bases and V 6 bases, and 10 bases lay outside the gene matches.

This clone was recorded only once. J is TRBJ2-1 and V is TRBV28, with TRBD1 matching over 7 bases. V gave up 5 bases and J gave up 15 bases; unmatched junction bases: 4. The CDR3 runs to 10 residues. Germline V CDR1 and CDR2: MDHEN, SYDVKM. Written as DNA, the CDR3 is TGTGCCAGCAGTGACAGGGAAGCGTTCTTC. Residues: CASSDREAFF. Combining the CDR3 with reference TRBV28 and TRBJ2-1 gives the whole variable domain DVKVTQSSRYLVKRTGEKVFLECVQDMDHENMFWYRQDPGLGLRLIYFSYDVKMKEKGDIPEGYSVSREKKERFSLILESASTNQTSMYLCASSDREAFFGPGTRLTVL.

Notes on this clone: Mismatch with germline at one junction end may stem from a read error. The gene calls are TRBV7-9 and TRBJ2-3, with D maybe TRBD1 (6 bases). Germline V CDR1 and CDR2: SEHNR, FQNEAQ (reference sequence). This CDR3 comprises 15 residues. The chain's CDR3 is CSSSQAGVPQDTQYF. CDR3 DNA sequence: TGTTCCAGCAGCCAGGCAGGGGTTCCTCAGGATACGCAGTATTTT.

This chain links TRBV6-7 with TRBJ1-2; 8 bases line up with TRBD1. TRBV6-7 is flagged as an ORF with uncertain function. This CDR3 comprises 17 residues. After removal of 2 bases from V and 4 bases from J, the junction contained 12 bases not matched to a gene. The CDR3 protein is CASSYVVRGRWTYGYTF. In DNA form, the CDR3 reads TGTGCCAGCAGTTACGTGGTCAGGGGGCGCTGGACCTATGGCTACACCTTC.

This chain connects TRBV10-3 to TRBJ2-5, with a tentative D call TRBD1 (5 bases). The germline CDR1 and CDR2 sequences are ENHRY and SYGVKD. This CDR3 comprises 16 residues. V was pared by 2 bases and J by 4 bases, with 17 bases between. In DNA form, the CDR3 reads TGTGCCATCAGTGAGCCCGATTTAGGGGCCGGAGAGACCCAGTACTTC. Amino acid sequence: CAISEPDLGAGETQYF.

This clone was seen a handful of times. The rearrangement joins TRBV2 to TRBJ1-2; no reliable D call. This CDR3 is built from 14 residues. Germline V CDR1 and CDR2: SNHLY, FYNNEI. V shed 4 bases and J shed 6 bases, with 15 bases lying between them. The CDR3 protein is CASSVLLVNHGYTF. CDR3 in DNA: TGTGCCAGCAGTGTACTCTTGGTTAATCATGGCTACACCTTC.

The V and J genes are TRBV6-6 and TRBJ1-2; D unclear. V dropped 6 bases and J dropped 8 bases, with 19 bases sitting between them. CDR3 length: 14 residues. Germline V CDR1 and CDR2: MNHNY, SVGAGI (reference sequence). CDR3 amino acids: CASREAAVARGYTF. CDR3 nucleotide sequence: TGTGCCAGCAGGGAGGCCGCTGTCGCTCGGGGCTACACCTTC.

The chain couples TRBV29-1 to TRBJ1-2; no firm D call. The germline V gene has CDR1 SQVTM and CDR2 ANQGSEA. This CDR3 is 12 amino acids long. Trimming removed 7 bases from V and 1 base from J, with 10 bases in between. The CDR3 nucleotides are TGCAGCGCTGCAGACCATAACTATGGCTACACCTTC. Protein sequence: CSAADHNYGYTF.

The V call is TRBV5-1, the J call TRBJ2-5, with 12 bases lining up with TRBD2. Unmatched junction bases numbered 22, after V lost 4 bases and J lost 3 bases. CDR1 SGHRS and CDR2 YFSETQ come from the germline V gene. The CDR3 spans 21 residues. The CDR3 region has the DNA TGCGCCAGCAGCCCCGACGGATTCCGACTAGCGGGGGTCCGAGAAGAAGAGACCCAGTACTTC. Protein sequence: CASSPDGFRLAGVREEETQYF.

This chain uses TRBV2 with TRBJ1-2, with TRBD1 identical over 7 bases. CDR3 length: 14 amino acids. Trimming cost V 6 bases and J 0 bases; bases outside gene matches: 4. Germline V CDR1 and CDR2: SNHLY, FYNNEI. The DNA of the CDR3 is TGTGCCAGCAGGGGGACAGAAGCTAACTATGGCTACACCTTC. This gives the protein CASRGTEANYGYTF.

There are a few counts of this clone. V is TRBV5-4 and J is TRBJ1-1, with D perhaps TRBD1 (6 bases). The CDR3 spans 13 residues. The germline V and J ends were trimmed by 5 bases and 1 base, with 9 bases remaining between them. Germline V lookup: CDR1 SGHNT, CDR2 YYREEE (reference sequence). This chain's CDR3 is CASRTTGNTEAFF. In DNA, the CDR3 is TGTGCCAGCAGGACGACAGGGAACACTGAAGCTTTCTTT.

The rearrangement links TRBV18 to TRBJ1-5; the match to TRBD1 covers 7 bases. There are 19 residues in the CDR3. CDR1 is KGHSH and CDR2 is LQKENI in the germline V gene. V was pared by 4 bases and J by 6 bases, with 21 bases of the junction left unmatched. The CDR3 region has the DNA TGTGCCAGCTCACTAGGGACAGTGATAATATACCCGCCGCCTCAGCCCCAGCATTTT. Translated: CASSLGTVIIYPPPQPQHF.

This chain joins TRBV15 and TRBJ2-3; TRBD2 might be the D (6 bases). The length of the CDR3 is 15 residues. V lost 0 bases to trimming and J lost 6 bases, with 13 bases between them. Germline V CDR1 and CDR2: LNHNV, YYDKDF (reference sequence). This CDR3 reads CATSRDSGGSDTQYF. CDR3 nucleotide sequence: TGTGCCACCAGCAGAGATAGCGGCGGGTCGGATACGCAGTATTTT.

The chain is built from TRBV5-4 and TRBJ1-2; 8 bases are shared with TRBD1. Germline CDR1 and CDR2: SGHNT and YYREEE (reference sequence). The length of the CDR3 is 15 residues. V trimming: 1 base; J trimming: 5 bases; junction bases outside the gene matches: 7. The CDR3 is CASSLLGQGPYGYTF. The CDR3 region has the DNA TGTGCCAGCAGCTTGCTCGGACAGGGCCCGTATGGCTACACCTTC.

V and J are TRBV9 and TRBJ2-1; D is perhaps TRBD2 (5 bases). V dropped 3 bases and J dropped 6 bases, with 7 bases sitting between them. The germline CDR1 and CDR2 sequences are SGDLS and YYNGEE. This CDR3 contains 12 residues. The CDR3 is CASSGTSNEQFF. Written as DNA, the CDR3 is TGTGCCAGCAGCGGAACTAGCAATGAGCAGTTCTTC.

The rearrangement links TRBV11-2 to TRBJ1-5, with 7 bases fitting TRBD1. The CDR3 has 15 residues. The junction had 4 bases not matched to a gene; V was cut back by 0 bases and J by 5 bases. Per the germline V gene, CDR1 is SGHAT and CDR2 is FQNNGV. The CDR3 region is CASSLDVTGHQPQHF. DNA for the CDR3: TGTGCCAGCAGCTTAGATGTGACAGGGCATCAGCCCCAGCATTTT.

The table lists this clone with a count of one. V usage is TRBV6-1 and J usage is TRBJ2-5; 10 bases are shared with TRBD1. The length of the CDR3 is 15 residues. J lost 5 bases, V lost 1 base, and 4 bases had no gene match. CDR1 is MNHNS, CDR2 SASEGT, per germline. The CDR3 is CASSEGTGGGETQYF. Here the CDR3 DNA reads TGTGCCAGCAGTGAAGGGACAGGGGGTGGTGAGACCCAGTACTTC.

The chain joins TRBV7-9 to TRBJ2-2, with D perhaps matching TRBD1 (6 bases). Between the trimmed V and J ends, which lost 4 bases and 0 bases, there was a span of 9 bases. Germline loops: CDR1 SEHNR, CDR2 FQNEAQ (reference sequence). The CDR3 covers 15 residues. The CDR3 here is CASSSGTTNTGELFF. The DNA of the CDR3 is TGTGCCAGCAGCTCCGGGACAACGAACACCGGGGAGCTGTTTTTT. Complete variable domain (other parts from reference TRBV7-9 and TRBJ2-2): DTGVSQNPRHKITKRGQNVTFRCDPISEHNRLYWYRQTLGQGPEFLTYFQNEAQLEKSRLLSDRFSAERPKGSFSTLEIQRTEQGDSAMYLCASSSGTTNTGELFFGEGSRLTVL.

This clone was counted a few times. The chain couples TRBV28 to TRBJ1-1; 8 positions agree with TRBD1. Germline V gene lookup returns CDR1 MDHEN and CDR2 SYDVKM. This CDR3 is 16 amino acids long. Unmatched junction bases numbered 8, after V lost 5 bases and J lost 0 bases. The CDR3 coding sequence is TGTGCCAGCAGTATAGAGACAGGGGTAATGAACACTGAAGCTTTCTTT. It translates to CASSIETGVMNTEAFF. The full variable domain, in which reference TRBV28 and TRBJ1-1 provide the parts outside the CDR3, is DVKVTQSSRYLVKRTGEKVFLECVQDMDHENMFWYRQDPGLGLRLIYFSYDVKMKEKGDIPEGYSVSREKKERFSLILESASTNQTSMYLCASSIETGVMNTEAFFGQGTRLTVV.

This CDR3 reads CASSLTGRTYNSPLHF. CDR3 DNA: TGTGCCAGCAGCTTGACAGGGCGCACCTATAATTCACCCCTCCACTTT. The J gene is TRBJ1-6, the V gene TRBV7-3, with TRBD1 identical over 7 bases. There are 16 residues in the CDR3. J was trimmed by 2 bases and V by 3 bases; bases with no gene match: 4. Germline values: CDR1 SGHTA, CDR2 FQGTGA.

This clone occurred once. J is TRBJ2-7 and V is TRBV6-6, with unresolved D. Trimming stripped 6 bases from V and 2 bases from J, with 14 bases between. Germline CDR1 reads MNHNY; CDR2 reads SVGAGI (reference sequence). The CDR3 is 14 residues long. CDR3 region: CASRPRGTAYEQYF. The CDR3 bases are TGTGCCAGCAGACCGAGAGGAACCGCCTACGAGCAGTACTTC.

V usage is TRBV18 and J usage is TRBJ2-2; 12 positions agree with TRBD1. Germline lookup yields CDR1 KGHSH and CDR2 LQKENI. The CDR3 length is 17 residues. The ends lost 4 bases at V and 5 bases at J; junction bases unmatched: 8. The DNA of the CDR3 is TGTGCCAGCTCACTGAACCGGGACAGGGGGCCTACCGGGGAGCTGTTTTTT. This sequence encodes CASSLNRDRGPTGELFF.

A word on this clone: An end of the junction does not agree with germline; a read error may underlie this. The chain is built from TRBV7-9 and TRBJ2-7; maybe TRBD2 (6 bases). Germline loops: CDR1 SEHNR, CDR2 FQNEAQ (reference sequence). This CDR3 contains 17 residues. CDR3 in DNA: TGTTCCAGCAGCTTGCGGGGTCAGGTTGAGGGGTTCTACGAGCAGTACTTC. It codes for CSSSLRGQVEGFYEQYF.

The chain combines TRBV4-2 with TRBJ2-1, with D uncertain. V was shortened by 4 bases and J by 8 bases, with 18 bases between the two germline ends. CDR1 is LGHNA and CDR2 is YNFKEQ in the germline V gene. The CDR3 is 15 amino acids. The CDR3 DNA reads TGTGCCAGCAGCCGCGAATCCCGTGCAGGCGATGAGCAGTTCTTC. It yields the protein CASSRESRAGDEQFF.

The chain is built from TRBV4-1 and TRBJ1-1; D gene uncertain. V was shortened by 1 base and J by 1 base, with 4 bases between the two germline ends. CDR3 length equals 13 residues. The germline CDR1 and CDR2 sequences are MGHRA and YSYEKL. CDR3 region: CASSQAGNTEAFF. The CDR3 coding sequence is TGCGCCAGCAGCCAAGCAGGGAACACTGAAGCTTTCTTT.